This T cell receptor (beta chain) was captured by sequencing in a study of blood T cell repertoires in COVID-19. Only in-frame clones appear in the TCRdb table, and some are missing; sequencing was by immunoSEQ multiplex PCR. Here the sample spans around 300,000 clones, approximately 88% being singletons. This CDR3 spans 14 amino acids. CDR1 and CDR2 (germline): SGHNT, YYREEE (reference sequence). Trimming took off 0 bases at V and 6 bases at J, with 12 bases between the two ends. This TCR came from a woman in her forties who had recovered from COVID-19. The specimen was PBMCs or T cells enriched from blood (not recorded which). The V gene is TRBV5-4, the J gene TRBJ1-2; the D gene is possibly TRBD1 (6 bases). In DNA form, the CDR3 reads TGTGCCAGCAGCTTGGCGGCAGGGGTAAATGGCTACACCTTC. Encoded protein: CASSLAAGVNGYTF.